The 28 T cell receptor beta chains in this list originate from one sample, sequenced in a study of blood T cells in healthy people across ages. Then a second PCR, running about 6 to 11 cycles, was carried out with a sample-barcoded 5' primer and a J-beta primer mix. One entry per CDR3 protein, called by TCRdb with MiXCR from the 5' RACE reads. The sample holds roughly 2 million distinct CDR3 sequences, around 50% seen once. Sequenced input: blood. The source of these receptors is a woman aged 35 to 49 in good health.

The CDR3 DNA is TGTGCCAGCAGTTACGACAGGGATCTTGGCTACACCTTC. Translated, it gives CASSYDRDLGYTF. The chain employs TRBV6-5 and TRBJ1-2, with TRBD1 matching over 7 bases. V trimming: 2 bases; J trimming: 7 bases; junction bases outside the gene matches: 4. Germline loops: CDR1 MNHEY, CDR2 SVGAGI. The CDR3 consists of 13 residues.

The chain joins TRBV12-3 or TRBV12-4 to TRBJ1-2; D is perhaps TRBD1 (6 bases). The CDR3 runs 14 residues. Trimming shortened V by 7 bases and J by 7 bases, and 19 bases separated the two germline ends. In DNA, the CDR3 is TGTGCCAGCACCCAGGGGATTGGGGCAGGTGGCTACACCTTC. The encoded protein is CASTQGIGAGGYTF.

Only a few counts were recorded for this clonotype. The rearrangement joins TRBV20-1 to TRBJ2-6; D possibly uses TRBD1 or TRBD2 (5 bases each). Trimming shortened V by 0 bases and J by 4 bases, and 16 bases separated the two germline ends. The CDR3 runs to 17 residues. CDR1 and CDR2 from the germline V gene are DFQATT and SNEGSKA (reference sequence). The CDR3 DNA sequence: TGCAGTGCTAGAGATAGGGACCTGGGGTCCGGGGCCAACGTCCTGACTTTC. Its translation: CSARDRDLGSGANVLTF.

V and J are TRBV20-1 and TRBJ1-2; D possibly corresponds to TRBD1 (6 bases). CDR1 DFQATT and CDR2 SNEGSKA come from the germline V gene (reference sequence). The CDR3 contains 12 residues. The CDR3, as DNA: TGCAGCCCCGGGGGGGCCTCTATAGGCTACACCTTC. Its translation is CSPGGASIGYTF.

The table lists this clonotype with a count of one. A junction boundary mismatches the germline segment, possibly from a read error. This chain joins TRBV5-6 and TRBJ2-6, with D perhaps matching TRBD2 (7 bases). The CDR3 is made up of 19 amino acids. Germline lookup yields CDR1 SGHDT and CDR2 YYEEEE. CDR3 sequence: CASSLDRGAGLSGANVLTF. The CDR3 DNA reads TGTGCCAGCAGCTTGGATCGGGGGGCGGGCCTCTCTGGGGCCAACGTCTTGACTTTC.

This clonotype was recorded a few times. This chain uses TRBV12-3 or TRBV12-4 with TRBJ1-2; 10 bases agree with TRBD1. The junction had 3 bases not matched to a gene; V was cut back by 6 bases and J by 5 bases. The CDR3 covers 13 residues. The CDR3 sequence: CASRTGGLYGYTF. CDR3 DNA sequence: TGTGCCAGCAGGACAGGGGGCCTTTATGGCTACACCTTC.

The chain recombines TRBV4-3 with TRBJ1-2; D call uncertain. Trimming stripped 8 bases from V and 1 base from J, with 14 bases between. The CDR3 totals 14 residues. Germline CDR1 is LGHNA and CDR2 is YSLEER. CDR3 bases: TGCGCCAGCGGGAGGCAATATAGTAACTATGGCTACACCTTC. Its translation is CASGRQYSNYGYTF.

This chain uses TRBV7-2 with TRBJ2-3; D unresolved. Germline values: CDR1 SGHTA, CDR2 FQGNSA. The length of the CDR3 is 15 residues. Trimming removed 5 bases from V and 0 bases from J, with 12 bases in between. CDR3 nucleotide sequence: TGTGCCAGCAGCCGAACACCTGGGAGCACAGATACGCAGTATTTT. It specifies CASSRTPGSTDTQYF.

The chain couples TRBV27 to TRBJ2-1, with unresolved D. V lost 3 bases and J 11 bases, leaving 8 bases between the germline ends. Germline CDR1 MNHEY, CDR2 SMNVEV (reference sequence). This CDR3 has 11 residues. Here the CDR3 DNA reads TGTGCCAGCAGTTTTGGAATGAAGCAGTTCTTC. Translation: CASSFGMKQFF.

This chain uses TRBV6-2 or TRBV6-3 with TRBJ1-2; weak D call: TRBD1 (5 bases). The CDR3 spans 14 residues. Germline V gene data show CDR1 as MNHEY and CDR2 as SVGEGT. Deletions cut 7 bases from V and 5 bases from J, with 17 bases between. The CDR3 nucleotides read TGTGCCAGCATCGAAGAGAGGGGCTGGTATGGCTACACCTTC. It is translated as CASIEERGWYGYTF.

Only one count was recorded for this clonotype. The rearrangement uses TRBV12-3 or TRBV12-4 and TRBJ2-7; D unclear. The CDR3 is made up of 16 amino acids. Trimming shortened V by 6 bases and J by 7 bases, and 25 bases separated the two germline ends. This CDR3 reads CASSWDIPDLYNEQYF. CDR3 bases: TGTGCCAGCAGCTGGGATATCCCAGACCTCTACAATGAGCAGTACTTC.

This clonotype was seen more than once but under ten times. The CDR3 protein is CASSLGQWGGYTF. Written as DNA, the CDR3 is TGCGCCAGCAGCCTTGGACAGTGGGGTGGCTACACCTTC. This chain links TRBV4-1 with TRBJ1-2, with D possibly matching TRBD1 (6 bases). Per germline, CDR1 MGHRA and CDR2 YSYEKL. V was cut by 4 bases and J by 7 bases, with 13 bases left in between. There are 13 residues in the CDR3.

The V and J genes are TRBV27 and TRBJ2-1; unclear D gene. V lost 2 bases, J lost 7 bases, and 21 bases lay in between. Germline V gives CDR1 MNHEY, CDR2 SMNVEV (reference sequence). CDR3 size: 17 residues. CDR3 DNA sequence: TGTGCCAGCAGTTTACTCTACTCAGCTATATATTCTAATGAGCAGTTCTTC. Its protein is CASSLLYSAIYSNEQFF.

The chain employs TRBV5-1 and TRBJ1-1; D perhaps matches TRBD1 (5 bases). CDR1 is SGHRS and CDR2 is YFSETQ in the germline V gene. Between the trimmed V and J ends, which lost 0 bases and 0 bases, there was a span of 12 bases. The CDR3 sequence is 16 residues long. The CDR3 reads CASSLGAGSMNTEAFF. As DNA, the CDR3 is TGCGCCAGCAGCTTGGGGGCAGGGTCGATGAACACTGAAGCTTTCTTT.

V gene TRBV24-1 combines with J gene TRBJ2-1; 9 bases agree with TRBD2. The CDR3 has 14 residues. Trimming removed 5 bases from V and 3 bases from J; junction bases left unmatched: 1. CDR1 KGHDR and CDR2 SFDVKD come from the germline V gene. CDR3 amino acids: CATSASGNYNEQFF. The CDR3 nucleotides read TGTGCCACCAGTGCTAGCGGGAACTACAATGAGCAGTTCTTC.

The rearrangement links TRBV20-1 to TRBJ2-7, with D perhaps matching TRBD1 (6 bases). The germline CDR1 and CDR2 sequences are DFQATT and SNEGSKA (reference sequence). The CDR3 length is 14 residues. Trimming removed 3 bases from V and 0 bases from J, with 12 bases in between. The CDR3 is CSASQRGSSYEQYF. As DNA, the CDR3 is TGCAGTGCTAGCCAGAGGGGGAGCTCCTACGAGCAGTACTTC.

V usage is TRBV7-2 and J usage is TRBJ2-1; D is unresolved. V was clipped by 4 bases and J by 8 bases, with 6 bases between them. CDR3 length: 11 amino acids. Germline CDR1 SGHTA, CDR2 FQGNSA. CDR3 sequence: CASSSRYEQFF. The DNA for the CDR3 is TGTGCCAGCAGCTCAAGATATGAGCAGTTCTTC.

The V gene is TRBV12-3 or TRBV12-4, the J gene TRBJ2-2; 10 bases line up with TRBD2. Trimming took 6 bases from V and 5 from J; bases not matched to a gene: 6. The CDR3 is made up of 15 amino acids. The CDR3 bases are TGTGCCAGCAGAGCGGGGGGGCGGTGGACCGGGGAGCTGTTTTTT. Its translation is CASRAGGRWTGELFF.

CDR3 loop: CASSFSSRSYNEQYF. Here the CDR3 DNA reads TGTGCCAGCAGCTTCTCCAGCCGCTCCTACAATGAGCAGTACTTC. This chain connects TRBV7-2 to TRBJ2-1; D is unresolved. The better agreement between TRBJ2-7 and the DNA end casts doubt on the J call. From germline, CDR1 is SGHTA and CDR2 FQGNSA. The CDR3 has 15 residues.

The chain combines TRBV4-3 with TRBJ2-3; possible D gene TRBD2, 5 bases. The CDR3 runs 16 residues. The germline V gene has CDR1 LGHNA and CDR2 YSLEER. V was cut by 3 bases and J by 0 bases, with 13 bases left in between. CDR3 in amino acids: CASSQTLAPSTDTQYF. The CDR3 DNA reads as TGCGCCAGCAGCCAGACCCTAGCACCTAGCACAGATACGCAGTATTTT.

This clonotype was counted once. The chain uses TRBV2 and TRBJ2-1; D not certain. Trimming took off 3 bases at V and 5 bases at J, with 17 bases between the two ends. CDR1 is SNHLY and CDR2 is FYNNEI in the germline V gene. The CDR3 contains 16 residues. The CDR3: CASSESKNWIDNEQFF. The CDR3 DNA is TGTGCCAGCAGTGAGTCCAAGAACTGGATCGACAATGAGCAGTTCTTC.

The J gene is TRBJ1-1, the V gene TRBV28, with D possibly matching TRBD1 (5 bases). The CDR3 sequence is 14 residues long. Trimming took 6 bases from V and 5 from J, leaving 16 bases between them. Germline CDR1 is MDHEN and CDR2 is SYDVKM. The CDR3 DNA reads TGTGCCAGCAGCATAGGGGCGCGGGAGACTGAAGCTTTCTTT. It encodes CASSIGARETEAFF.

This rearrangement joins TRBV5-6 to TRBJ2-7; D not certain. The CDR3 loop spans 14 amino acids. V was clipped by 2 bases and J by 1 base, with 10 bases between them. Per the germline V gene, CDR1 is SGHDT and CDR2 is YYEEEE. The CDR3 nucleotides are TGTGCCAGCAGCTTACCGGACCGATCCTACGAGCAGTACTTC. This translates into CASSLPDRSYEQYF.

This clonotype has just a few counts. The rearrangement links TRBV27 to TRBJ2-3; 15 positions agree with TRBD2. After removal of 8 bases from V and 0 bases from J, the junction contained 9 bases not matched to a gene. This CDR3 region has 18 residues. Germline CDR1 MNHEY, CDR2 SMNVEV (reference sequence). The CDR3 region is CASALLGLAGGSTDTQYF. DNA for the CDR3: TGTGCCAGCGCTCTCCTGGGACTAGCGGGGGGTAGCACAGATACGCAGTATTTT.

The chain recombines TRBV9 with TRBJ2-5, with 11 nucleotides matching TRBD2. This CDR3 spans 19 amino acids. V was clipped by 4 bases and J by 3 bases; unmatched bases: 17. Germline V gene sequence: CDR1 SGDLS, CDR2 YYNGEE. CDR3 DNA: TGTGCCAGCAGCCTTCAGCCCCCAACTAGCGGGGGACCAAAAGAGACCCAGTACTTC. Its translation is CASSLQPPTSGGPKETQYF.

This clonotype was seen only once. The V and J genes are TRBV6-1 and TRBJ2-3; D gene uncertain. Germline CDR1 MNHNS, CDR2 SASEGT. V lost 3 bases to trimming and J lost 6 bases, with 7 bases between them. This CDR3 has 12 amino acids. The CDR3: CASSDIYDTQYF. CDR3 sequence (DNA): TGTGCCAGCAGTGATATATACGATACGCAGTATTTT.

The rearrangement links TRBV20-1 to TRBJ1-2; maybe TRBD1 (6 bases). The germline gives CDR1 DFQATT, CDR2 SNEGSKA (reference sequence). The CDR3 sequence is 13 residues long. Trimming shortened V by 5 bases and J by 5 bases, and 15 bases separated the two germline ends. The CDR3 sequence: CSAYESGVYGYTF. CDR3 DNA sequence: TGCAGTGCTTACGAATCAGGGGTGTATGGCTACACCTTC.

V is TRBV5-1 and J is TRBJ1-1; possibly TRBD1 for D (5 bases). CDR1 is SGHRS and CDR2 is YFSETQ in the germline V gene. The CDR3 totals 16 residues. Trimming stripped 3 bases from V and 1 base from J, with 16 bases between. CDR3: CASSWGWGTGNTEAFF. In DNA form, the CDR3 reads TGCGCCAGCAGCTGGGGCTGGGGCACGGGGAACACTGAAGCTTTCTTT.